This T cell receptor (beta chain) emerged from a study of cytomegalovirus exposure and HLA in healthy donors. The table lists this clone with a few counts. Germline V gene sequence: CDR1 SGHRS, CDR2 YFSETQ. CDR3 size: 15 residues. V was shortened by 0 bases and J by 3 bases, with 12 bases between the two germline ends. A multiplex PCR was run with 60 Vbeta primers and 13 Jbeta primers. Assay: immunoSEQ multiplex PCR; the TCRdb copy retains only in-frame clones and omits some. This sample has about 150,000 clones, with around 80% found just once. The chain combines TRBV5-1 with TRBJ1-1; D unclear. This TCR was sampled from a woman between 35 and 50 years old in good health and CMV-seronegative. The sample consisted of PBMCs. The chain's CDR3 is CASSLASQRDTEAFF. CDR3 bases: TGCGCCAGCAGCTTGGCGTCTCAGAGGGACACTGAAGCTTTCTTT. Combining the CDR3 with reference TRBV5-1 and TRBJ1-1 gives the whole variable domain KAGVTQTPRYLIKTRGQQVTLSCSPISGHRSVSWYQQTPGQGLQFLFEYFSETQRNKGNFPGRFSGRQFSNSRSEMNVSTLELGDSALYLCASSLASQRDTEAFFGQGTRLTVV.